What follows are 28 T cell receptor beta chains derived from one specimen sequenced in a study of T-cell memory formation after mild COVID-19. MiXCR was run by TCRdb on the 5' RACE reads, yielding one entry per CDR3 protein. Of 90,000 to 120,000 distinct CDR3 sequences in the sample, around 15% were seen once. The sequenced sample was PBMCs or a T cell subset sorted from them (not recorded which). The receptor set was obtained from a man younger than 30 who had mild COVID-19 (a few samples of this study predate the infection). Cell type and time point are not known.

The J gene is TRBJ2-1, the V gene TRBV7-8; 8 nucleotides line up with TRBD2. V lost 3 bases and J lost 6; bases outside the gene matches: 4. CDR1 is SGHVS, CDR2 FQNEAQ, per germline. The CDR3 is made up of 14 amino acids. The CDR3 DNA is TGTGCCAGCAGCTTTTACCGGGGGGGCAATGAGCAGTTCTTC. This gives the protein CASSFYRGGNEQFF.

This CDR3 is CASSQVAGGTQTQYF. The CDR3 coding sequence is TGTGCCAGCAGCCAAGTAGCGGGGGGGACTCAGACCCAGTACTTC. This chain uses TRBV4-2 with TRBJ2-5, with TRBD2 matching 11 bases. The germline V gene has CDR1 LGHNA and CDR2 YNFKEQ. Germline trimming cut 1 base from V and 6 bases from J; bases unmatched to any gene: 4. CDR3 length: 15 amino acids.

Many counts were recorded for this clonotype. The chain is built from TRBV29-1 and TRBJ2-3; D not resolved. The germline gives CDR1 SQVTM, CDR2 ANQGSEA. The CDR3 loop spans 11 amino acids. Trimming removed 5 bases from V and 4 bases from J, with 7 bases in between. CDR3 region: CSVHGADTQYF. The CDR3 nucleotides are TGCAGCGTTCATGGCGCAGATACGCAGTATTTT.

The V and J genes are TRBV5-1 and TRBJ2-1, with D maybe TRBD2 (5 bases). Trimming pared 4 bases from V and 7 bases from J, leaving 18 bases between. Germline V gene data show CDR1 as SGHRS and CDR2 as YFSETQ. The CDR3 runs 15 residues. The CDR3 region is CASSLALDPGNEQFF. CDR3 nucleotide sequence: TGCGCCAGCAGCCTCGCTTTGGACCCGGGGAATGAGCAGTTCTTC.

The V call is TRBV6-5, the J call TRBJ1-2; D is possibly TRBD1 (6 bases). There are 16 residues in the CDR3. Trimming cost V 3 bases and J 6 bases, with 20 bases left between them. Germline loops: CDR1 MNHEY, CDR2 SVGAGI. CDR3 sequence reads: CASSYSPERGADGYTF. DNA for the CDR3: TGTGCCAGCAGTTATTCCCCTGAACGGGGGGCTGATGGCTACACCTTC.

This clonotype was counted only a few times. The chain combines TRBV12-3 or TRBV12-4 with TRBJ2-1; a possible D gene is TRBD1 (6 bases). This CDR3 is built from 12 residues. The germline V and J ends were trimmed by 6 bases and 6 bases, with 9 bases remaining between them. The CDR3 is CASSEGGNEQFF. The CDR3 nucleotides read TGTGCCAGCAGCGAAGGGGGCAATGAGCAGTTCTTC.

The chain carries TRBV7-6 and TRBJ1-5, with D perhaps TRBD1 (5 bases). Germline V gives CDR1 SGHVS, CDR2 FNYEAQ. This CDR3 comprises 15 residues. V shed 1 base and J shed 4 bases, with 11 bases lying between them. In nucleotides, the CDR3 is TGTGCCAGCAGCTTAGAGGCAGGGAAAAATCAGCCCCAGCATTTT. It codes for CASSLEAGKNQPQHF. Using reference TRBV7-6 and TRBJ1-5 for the parts outside the CDR3, the full variable domain is GAGVSQSPRYKVTKRGQDVALRCDPISGHVSLYWYRQALGQGPEFLTYFNYEAQQDKSGLPNDRFSAERPEGSISTLTIQRTEQRDSAMYRCASSLEAGKNQPQHFGDGTRLSIL.

The sample holds a few counts of this clonotype. V usage is TRBV29-1 and J usage is TRBJ1-1, with D possibly matching TRBD1 (5 bases). V lost 0 bases to trimming and J lost 0 bases, with 11 bases between them. The CDR3 extends over 15 amino acids. Germline V gene sequence: CDR1 SQVTM, CDR2 ANQGSEA. CDR3 DNA: TGCAGCGTTGAAGATTCGGGGGATCTGAACACTGAAGCTTTCTTT. Translation gives CSVEDSGDLNTEAFF.

This chain links TRBV30 with TRBJ2-1; D possibly uses TRBD1 or TRBD2 (6 bases each). Trimming pared 5 bases from V and 6 bases from J, leaving 17 bases between. This CDR3 is 14 amino acids long. Germline V gives CDR1 GTSNPN, CDR2 SVGIG (reference sequence). Written as DNA, the CDR3 is TGTGCCTGGTCCCGGGGGCTAGGGTTCAATGAGCAGTTCTTC. Protein: CAWSRGLGFNEQFF.

This clonotype was seen only a few times. In nucleotides, the CDR3 is TGTGCCAGCAGCATCTCCAGGGTTCAGAACACTGAAGCTTTCTTT. It codes for CASSISRVQNTEAFF. The chain combines TRBV11-2 with TRBJ1-1; the D gene is possibly TRBD1 (5 bases). Germline V lookup: CDR1 SGHAT, CDR2 FQNNGV. Deletions cut 5 bases from V and 1 base from J, with 14 bases between. This CDR3 is built from 15 residues.

The chain employs TRBV6-1 and TRBJ2-5; the match to TRBD2 covers 7 bases. Losses at the gene ends were 0 bases for V and 0 bases for J; bases not matched to a gene: 1. CDR1 and CDR2 from the germline V gene are MNHNS and SASEGT. The CDR3 has 15 amino acids. CDR3 sequence reads: CASSEAGGNQETQYF. Written as DNA, the CDR3 is TGTGCCAGCAGTGAAGCGGGGGGGAACCAAGAGACCCAGTACTTC.

This clonotype appeared a few times. The chain's CDR3 is CASSLGTGTRGYTF. The DNA of the CDR3 is TGCGCCAGCAGCCTTGGGACAGGGACGAGGGGCTACACCTTC. This chain uses TRBV5-1 with TRBJ1-2; 9 bases align to TRBD1. Germline V lookup: CDR1 SGHRS, CDR2 YFSETQ. V was pared by 4 bases and J by 8 bases, with 9 bases of the junction left unmatched. CDR3 length: 14 amino acids.

This clonotype turned up a few times. In nucleotides, the CDR3 is TGTGCCAGCAGCCAACTAGCGGGAGGGACAGATACGCAGTATTTT. It specifies CASSQLAGGTDTQYF. This chain uses TRBV6-5 with TRBJ2-3, with TRBD2 matching 13 bases. Losses at the gene ends were 6 bases for V and 3 bases for J; bases not matched to a gene: 3. The CDR3 runs 15 residues. Germline lookup yields CDR1 MNHEY and CDR2 SVGAGI.

A few counts support this clonotype. The chain links TRBV6-2 or TRBV6-3 to TRBJ2-1; no definite D call. CDR3 size: 14 residues. The V gene lost 2 bases and the J gene lost 4 bases, with 9 bases spanning the gap. Germline CDR1 reads MNHEY; CDR2 reads SVGEGT. This chain's CDR3 is CASSYPGLYNEQFF. The CDR3 bases are TGTGCCAGCAGTTACCCGGGCCTGTACAATGAGCAGTTCTTC.

This clonotype has only a few counts. The chain recombines TRBV5-5 with TRBJ1-5; D is possibly TRBD1 (6 bases). Looked up from germline, CDR1 is SGHKS and CDR2 is YYEKEE (reference sequence). This CDR3 contains 16 residues. V was trimmed by 0 bases and J by 0 bases, leaving 10 bases between them. CDR3 nucleotide sequence: TGTGCCAGCAGCTTGGGGGGGCGAGTTAGCAATCAGCCCCAGCATTTT. Its protein is CASSLGGRVSNQPQHF.

The V and J genes are TRBV4-3 and TRBJ2-2, with a weak D call TRBD2 (5 bases). Germline values: CDR1 LGHNA, CDR2 YSLEER. The CDR3 is made up of 14 amino acids. Trimming left V 0 bases short and J 5 bases short, with 7 bases between. CDR3 sequence reads: CASSQDRETGELFF. The CDR3 DNA sequence: TGCGCCAGCAGCCAAGATCGGGAAACCGGGGAGCTGTTTTTT.

This clonotype was picked up a small number of times. The chain employs TRBV13 and TRBJ1-5, with D perhaps matching TRBD1 (6 bases). CDR1 is PRHDT and CDR2 is FYEKMQ in the germline V gene (reference sequence). The V gene lost 5 bases and the J gene lost 3 bases, with 11 bases spanning the gap. The CDR3 consists of 14 residues. DNA for the CDR3: TGTGCCAGCAGCCAGGGGCGGACCAATCAGCCCCAGCATTTT. This encodes CASSQGRTNQPQHF.

This clonotype was seen more than once but under ten times. The rearrangement uses TRBV3-1 and TRBJ2-5, with 7 bases matching TRBD2. CDR1 is LGHDT, CDR2 YNNKEL, per germline (reference sequence). Trimming removed 1 base from V and 2 bases from J; junction bases left unmatched: 4. This CDR3 has 15 amino acids. The CDR3 reads CASSQASGEQETQYF. For the CDR3, the DNA is TGTGCCAGCAGCCAAGCCAGCGGGGAGCAAGAGACCCAGTACTTC.

The genes are TRBV28 and TRBJ2-5; D unresolved. V was clipped by 3 bases and J by 7 bases, with 15 bases between them. Germline values: CDR1 MDHEN, CDR2 SYDVKM. The length of the CDR3 is 14 residues. DNA of the CDR3: TGTGCCAGCAGTTTGGAAGGGTCGATCGGGACCCAGTACTTC. This sequence encodes CASSLEGSIGTQYF.

The chain recombines TRBV5-4 with TRBJ2-1, with D tentatively TRBD2 (5 bases). Germline V lookup: CDR1 SGHNT, CDR2 YYREEE (reference sequence). Trimming shortened V by 4 bases and J by 9 bases, and 14 bases separated the two germline ends. The CDR3 length is 13 residues. The CDR3 sequence is CASSGDYPSEQFF. In nucleotides, the CDR3 is TGTGCCAGCAGCGGAGACTATCCGAGTGAGCAGTTCTTC. Filled out from reference TRBV5-4 and TRBJ2-1, the complete variable domain reads ETGVTQSPTHLIKTRGQQVTLRCSSQSGHNTVSWYQQALGQGPQFIFQYYREEENGRGNFPPRFSGLQFPNYSSELNVNALELDDSALYLCASSGDYPSEQFFGPGTRLTVL.

The chain couples TRBV4-1 to TRBJ2-2; 14 positions agree with TRBD2. Losses at the gene ends were 6 bases for V and 1 base for J; bases not matched to a gene: 4. This CDR3 spans 17 amino acids. Germline V lookup: CDR1 MGHRA, CDR2 YSYEKL. Here the CDR3 DNA reads TGCGCCAGCAGATCCGGGACTAGCGGGGGGAACACCGGGGAGCTGTTTTTT. Translating gives CASRSGTSGGNTGELFF.

The table lists this clonotype with a count of one. The V call is TRBV20-1, the J call TRBJ2-3, with 12 bases matching TRBD1. In germline, CDR1 is DFQATT, CDR2 SNEGSKA (reference sequence). This CDR3 contains 14 residues. Germline trimming cut 6 bases from V and 7 bases from J; bases unmatched to any gene: 8. The CDR3 sequence: CSAPGQGAYYTQYF. The CDR3 DNA follows: TGCAGTGCCCCGGGACAGGGGGCGTATTATACGCAGTATTTT.

V gene TRBV4-1 combines with J gene TRBJ2-2; D gene unclear. Trimming shortened V by 1 base and J by 7 bases, and 7 bases separated the two germline ends. CDR1 MGHRA and CDR2 YSYEKL come from the germline V gene. CDR3 size: 13 residues. The CDR3 DNA sequence: TGCGCCAGCAGCCAAGTTGATGTCGGGGAGCTGTTTTTT. Its translation: CASSQVDVGELFF.

This clonotype came up a few times. This chain joins TRBV13 and TRBJ2-7; D is undetermined. Trimming cost V 3 bases and J 2 bases, with 8 bases left between them. Germline V CDR1 and CDR2: PRHDT, FYEKMQ (reference sequence). The CDR3 has 13 amino acids. CDR3 sequence reads: CASSFNRAYEQYV. DNA for the CDR3: TGTGCCAGCAGCTTTAACAGAGCCTACGAGCAGTACGTC.

Of note for this clonotype: A much larger clonotype is one base distant, so this may be a read error. The rearrangement uses TRBV6-5 and TRBJ1-5; no reliable D call. The germline V gene has CDR1 MNHEY and CDR2 SVGAGI. The CDR3 is 15 residues long. In DNA form, the CDR3 reads TGTGACAGCAGTAGCAGGATTACGAGCAATCAGCCCCAGCATTTT. It yields the protein CDSSSRITSNQPQHF.

This sequence joins TRBV4-1 and TRBJ2-3; 10 bases fit TRBD2. The CDR3 is 18 residues long. Per germline, CDR1 MGHRA and CDR2 YSYEKL. V lost 0 bases to trimming and J lost 2 bases; unmatched junction nucleotides: 8. CDR3 sequence (DNA): TGCGCCAGCAGCCAAGATCCCGGACTAGCGGCATACACAGATACGCAGTATTTT. Its translation: CASSQDPGLAAYTDTQYF.

The chain recombines TRBV20-1 with TRBJ1-1; D ambiguous. Looked up from germline, CDR1 is DFQATT and CDR2 is SNEGSKA (reference sequence). The CDR3 totals 15 residues. Trimming stripped 1 base from V and 4 bases from J, with 16 bases between. In nucleotides, the CDR3 is TGCAGTGCTAGAGTTTCTTTTCTCTCTAGCACTGAAGCTTTCTTT. Translated: CSARVSFLSSTEAFF.

The rearrangement links TRBV6-1 to TRBJ1-5; no reliable D call. Trimming shortened V by 5 bases and J by 3 bases, and 5 bases separated the two germline ends. The germline gives CDR1 MNHNS, CDR2 SASEGT. The CDR3 extends over 12 amino acids. The CDR3 DNA sequence: TGTGCCAGCAGTACCCTCAATCAGCCCCAGCATTTT. It translates to CASSTLNQPQHF.